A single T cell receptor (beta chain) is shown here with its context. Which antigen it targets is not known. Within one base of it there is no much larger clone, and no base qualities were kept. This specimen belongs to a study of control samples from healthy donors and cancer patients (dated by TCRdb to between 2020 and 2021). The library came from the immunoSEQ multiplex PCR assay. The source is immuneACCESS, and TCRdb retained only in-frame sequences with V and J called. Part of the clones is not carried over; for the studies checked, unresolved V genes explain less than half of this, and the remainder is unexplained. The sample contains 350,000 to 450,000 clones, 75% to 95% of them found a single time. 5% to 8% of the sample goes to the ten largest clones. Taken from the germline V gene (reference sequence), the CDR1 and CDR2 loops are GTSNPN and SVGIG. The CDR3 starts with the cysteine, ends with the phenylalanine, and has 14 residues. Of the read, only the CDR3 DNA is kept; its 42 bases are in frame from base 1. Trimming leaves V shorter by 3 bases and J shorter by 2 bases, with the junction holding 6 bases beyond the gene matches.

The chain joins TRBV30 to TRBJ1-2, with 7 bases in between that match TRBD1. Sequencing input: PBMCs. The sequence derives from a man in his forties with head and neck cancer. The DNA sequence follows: TGTGCCTGGAGGCAACGGGGACAGAACTATGGCTACACCTTC. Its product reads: CAWRQRGQNYGYTF. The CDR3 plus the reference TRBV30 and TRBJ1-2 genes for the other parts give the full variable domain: SQTIHQWPATLVQPVGSPLSLECTVEGTSNPNLYWYRQAAGRGLQLLFYSVGIGQISSEVPQNLSASRPQDRQFILSSKKLLLSDSGFYLCAWRQRGQNYGYTFGSGTRLTVV.